This entry describes one T cell receptor beta chain. Its antigen remains unidentified. No much larger clone is present one base from it, and per-base qualities are unavailable. Libraries were prepared through RT-PCR. TCRdb names Illumina HiSeq 2500 as the instrument used. TCRdb reanalyzed the raw reads on its own, using fastp at Q25 for trimming and MiXCR for clone calling, and kept in-frame beta chains. Rows with a matching CDR3 protein are joined into one entry that keeps the most common DNA and genes. Within this sample are some 800,000 distinct CDR3 sequences, with around 20% of them counted one time only. Roughly 10% of the sample rests with the top ten. This sample is drawn from a study of response to subunit inactivated influenza vaccine (dated by TCRdb to the late 2010s). Regarding the study in general: Deep quantitative profiling of the T cell receptor repertoire was used in the study to follow responses to a trivalent subunit inactivated influenza vaccine. Broader findings and caveats from the paper: The authors suggested that each seasonal influenza vaccination may recruit only a limited number of new T cells.

Reading the germline V gene gives CDR1 SGHDT and CDR2 YYEEEE. Including cysteine and phenylalanine, the CDR3 has 16 amino acids. CDR3 DNA only is kept here, 48 bases in frame from base 1. V is cut back by 1 base and J by 2 bases, with 8 bases in the junction unmatched. The starting material was PBMCs from blood, obtained more than 4 days after vaccination. The sequence is built from TRBV5-6 and TRBJ2-7, and 8 junction bases match TRBD1. This clonotype was obtained from a man aged 50 or older who received an inactivated influenza vaccine. Donor details come from another sample of the same person, matched by shared clones. The CDR3: CASSLTGGRLTYEQYF. The base sequence is TGTGCCAGCAGCTTGACAGGGGGACGGCTGACCTACGAGCAGTACTTC.